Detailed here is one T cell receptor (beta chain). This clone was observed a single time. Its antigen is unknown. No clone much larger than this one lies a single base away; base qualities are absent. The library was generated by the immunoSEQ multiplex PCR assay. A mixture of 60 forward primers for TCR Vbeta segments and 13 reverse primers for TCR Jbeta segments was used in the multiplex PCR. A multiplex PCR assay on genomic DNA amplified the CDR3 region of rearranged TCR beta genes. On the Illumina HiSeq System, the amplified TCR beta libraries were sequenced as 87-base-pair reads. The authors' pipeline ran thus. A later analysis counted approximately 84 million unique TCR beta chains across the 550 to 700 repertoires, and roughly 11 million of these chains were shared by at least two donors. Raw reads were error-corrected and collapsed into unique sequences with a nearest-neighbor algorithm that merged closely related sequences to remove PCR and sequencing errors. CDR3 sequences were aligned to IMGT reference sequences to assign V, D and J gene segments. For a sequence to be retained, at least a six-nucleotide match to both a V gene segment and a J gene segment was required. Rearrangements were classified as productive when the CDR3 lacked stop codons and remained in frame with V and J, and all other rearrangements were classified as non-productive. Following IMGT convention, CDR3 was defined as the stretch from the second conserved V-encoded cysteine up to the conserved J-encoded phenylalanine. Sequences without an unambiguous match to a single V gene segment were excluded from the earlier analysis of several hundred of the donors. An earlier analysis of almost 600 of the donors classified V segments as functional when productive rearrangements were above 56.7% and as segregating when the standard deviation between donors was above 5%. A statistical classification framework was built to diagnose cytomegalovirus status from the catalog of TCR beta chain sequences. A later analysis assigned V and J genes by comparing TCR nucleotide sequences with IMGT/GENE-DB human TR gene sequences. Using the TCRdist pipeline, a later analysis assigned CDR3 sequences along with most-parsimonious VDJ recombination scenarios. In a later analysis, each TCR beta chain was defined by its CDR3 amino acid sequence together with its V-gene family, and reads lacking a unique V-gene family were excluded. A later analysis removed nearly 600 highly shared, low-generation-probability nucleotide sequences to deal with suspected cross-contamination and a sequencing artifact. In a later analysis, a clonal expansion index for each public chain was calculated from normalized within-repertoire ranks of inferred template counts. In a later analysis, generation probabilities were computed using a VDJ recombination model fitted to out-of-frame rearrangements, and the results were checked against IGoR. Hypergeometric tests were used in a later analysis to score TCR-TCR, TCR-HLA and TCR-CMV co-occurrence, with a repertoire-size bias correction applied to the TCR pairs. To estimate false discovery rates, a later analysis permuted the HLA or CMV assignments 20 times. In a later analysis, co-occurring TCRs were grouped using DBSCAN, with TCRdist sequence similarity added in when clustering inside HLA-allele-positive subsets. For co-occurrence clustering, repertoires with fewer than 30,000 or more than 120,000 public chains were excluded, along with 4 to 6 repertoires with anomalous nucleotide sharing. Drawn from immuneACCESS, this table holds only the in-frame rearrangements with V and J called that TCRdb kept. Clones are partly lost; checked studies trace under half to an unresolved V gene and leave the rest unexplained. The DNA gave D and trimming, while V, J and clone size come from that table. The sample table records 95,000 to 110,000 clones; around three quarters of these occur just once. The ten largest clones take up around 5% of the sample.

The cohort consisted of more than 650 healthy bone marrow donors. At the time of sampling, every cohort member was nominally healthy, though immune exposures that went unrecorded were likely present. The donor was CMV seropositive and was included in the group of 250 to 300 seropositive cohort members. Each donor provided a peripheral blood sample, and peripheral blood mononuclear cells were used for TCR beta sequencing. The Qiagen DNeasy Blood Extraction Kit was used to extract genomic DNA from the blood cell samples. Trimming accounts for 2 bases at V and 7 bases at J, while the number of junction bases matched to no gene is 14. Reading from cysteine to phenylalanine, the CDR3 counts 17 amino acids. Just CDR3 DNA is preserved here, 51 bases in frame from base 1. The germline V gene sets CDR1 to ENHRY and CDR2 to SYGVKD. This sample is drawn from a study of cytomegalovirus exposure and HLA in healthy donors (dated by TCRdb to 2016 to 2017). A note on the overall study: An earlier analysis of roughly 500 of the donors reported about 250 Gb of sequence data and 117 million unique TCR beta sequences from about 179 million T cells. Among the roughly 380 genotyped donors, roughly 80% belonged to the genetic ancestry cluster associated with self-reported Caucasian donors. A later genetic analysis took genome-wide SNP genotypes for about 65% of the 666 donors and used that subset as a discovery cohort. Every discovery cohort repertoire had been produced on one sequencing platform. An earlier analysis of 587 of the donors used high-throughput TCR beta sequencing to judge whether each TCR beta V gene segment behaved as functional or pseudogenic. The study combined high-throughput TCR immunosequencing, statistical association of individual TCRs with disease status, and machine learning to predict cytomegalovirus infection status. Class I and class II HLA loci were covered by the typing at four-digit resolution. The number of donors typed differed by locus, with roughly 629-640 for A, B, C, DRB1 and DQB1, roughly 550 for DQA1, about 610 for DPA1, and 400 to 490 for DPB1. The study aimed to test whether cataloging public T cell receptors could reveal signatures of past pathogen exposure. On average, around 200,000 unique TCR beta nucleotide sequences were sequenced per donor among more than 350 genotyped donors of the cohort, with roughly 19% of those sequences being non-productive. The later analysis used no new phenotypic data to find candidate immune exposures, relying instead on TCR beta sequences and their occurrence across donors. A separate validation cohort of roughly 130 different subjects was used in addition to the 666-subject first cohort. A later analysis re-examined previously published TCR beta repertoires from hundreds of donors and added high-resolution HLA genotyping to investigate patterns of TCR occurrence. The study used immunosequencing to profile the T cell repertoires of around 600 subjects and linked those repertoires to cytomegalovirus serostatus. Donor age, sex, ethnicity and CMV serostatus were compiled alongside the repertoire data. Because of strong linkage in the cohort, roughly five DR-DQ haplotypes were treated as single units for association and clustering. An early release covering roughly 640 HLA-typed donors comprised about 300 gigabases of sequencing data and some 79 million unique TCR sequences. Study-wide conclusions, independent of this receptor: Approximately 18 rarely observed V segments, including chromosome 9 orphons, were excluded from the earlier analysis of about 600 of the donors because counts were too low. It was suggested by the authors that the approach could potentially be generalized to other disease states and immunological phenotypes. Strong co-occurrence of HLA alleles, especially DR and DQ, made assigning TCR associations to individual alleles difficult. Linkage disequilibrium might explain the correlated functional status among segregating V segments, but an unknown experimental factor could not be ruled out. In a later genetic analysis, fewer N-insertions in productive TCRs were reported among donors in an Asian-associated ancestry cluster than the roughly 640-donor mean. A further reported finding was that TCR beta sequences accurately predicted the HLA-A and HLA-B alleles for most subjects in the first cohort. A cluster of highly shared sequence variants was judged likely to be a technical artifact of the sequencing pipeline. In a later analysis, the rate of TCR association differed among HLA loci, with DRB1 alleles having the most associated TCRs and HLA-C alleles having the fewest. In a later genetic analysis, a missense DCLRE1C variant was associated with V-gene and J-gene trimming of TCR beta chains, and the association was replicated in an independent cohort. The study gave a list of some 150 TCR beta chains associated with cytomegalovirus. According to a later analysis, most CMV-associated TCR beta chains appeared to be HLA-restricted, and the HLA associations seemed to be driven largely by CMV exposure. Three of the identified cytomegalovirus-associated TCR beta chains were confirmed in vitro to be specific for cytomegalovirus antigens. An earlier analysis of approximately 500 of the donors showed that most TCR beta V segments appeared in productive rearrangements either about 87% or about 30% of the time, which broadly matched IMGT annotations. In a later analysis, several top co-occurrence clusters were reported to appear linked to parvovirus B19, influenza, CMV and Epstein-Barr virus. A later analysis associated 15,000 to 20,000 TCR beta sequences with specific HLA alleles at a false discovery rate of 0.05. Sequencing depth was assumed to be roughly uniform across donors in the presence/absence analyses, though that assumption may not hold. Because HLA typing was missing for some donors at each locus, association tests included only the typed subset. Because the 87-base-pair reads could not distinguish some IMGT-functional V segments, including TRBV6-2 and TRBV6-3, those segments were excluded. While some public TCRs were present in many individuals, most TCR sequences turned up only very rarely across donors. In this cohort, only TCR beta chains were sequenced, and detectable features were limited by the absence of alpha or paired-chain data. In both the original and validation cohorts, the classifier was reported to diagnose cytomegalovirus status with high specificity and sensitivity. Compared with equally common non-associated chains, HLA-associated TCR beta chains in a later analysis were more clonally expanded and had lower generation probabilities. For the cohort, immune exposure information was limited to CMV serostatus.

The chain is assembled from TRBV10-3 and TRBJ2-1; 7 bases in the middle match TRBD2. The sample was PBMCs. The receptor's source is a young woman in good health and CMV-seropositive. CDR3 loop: CAISEQVSSGSKNEQFF. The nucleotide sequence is TGTGCCATCAGTGAGCAAGTTTCTAGCGGCAGTAAGAATGAGCAGTTCTTC.